This T cell receptor beta chain was identified during a study of blood T cell repertoires in COVID-19 (dated by TCRdb to 2020 to 2022). Turning to the overall study: The collaborator samples originated in the United States, Italy and Spain and spanned the acute and convalescent phases of COVID-19. The repertoires were made available in a free public database intended to serve as a resource for research on the immune response to SARS-CoV-2. Subjects who had been exposed to COVID-19, were actively infected with it, or had recovered from it provided the deeply sampled blood TCRbeta repertoires that made up the dataset. The material from the prospective study consisted of cDNA or gDNA derived from T cells, B-cell-depleted T cells, or PBMCs. Where HLA class I and class II types were available, the types were taken from metadata supplied by the sample provider, not from assay-based typing. Samples came from the ongoing ImmuneRACE study (first 160 participants) plus 1,254 subjects from 6 global collaborators. The sample metadata nearly always contained a de-identified subject ID, COVID-19 status, age in years and sex.

The immunoSEQ Assay, a bias-controlled multiplex PCR, was used to amplify TCRbeta CDR3 regions from genomic DNA. The original pipeline was this. Nucleated cell counts per sample were estimated from amplification of reference gene primers within the assay. To quantify the absolute abundance of each unique TCRbeta CDR3 rearrangement, sequence reads were collapsed and filtered. For each sample, productive Simpson clonality was calculated by taking the square root of Simpson's diversity index across productive rearrangements. TCRdb provides this immuneACCESS table in a form limited to in-frame rearrangements. Some clones are lacking; in checked studies, under half of them reflect an unresolved V gene, and why the rest are absent is not known. The DNA was the basis for D and trimming; V, J and clone size are from that table. The table for this sample lists fewer than 200,000 clones; 87% of them were counted only once. Together, the top ten hold around 12% of the sample.

Overall results and qualifications from the work: How much clinical and demographic metadata was included differed by source and by participant, and the metadata was provided uncurated.

In Seattle, one collaborating source enrolled patients while the infection was active and tracked those patients longitudinally over the course of disease. Whole blood was collected in K2EDTA tubes by collaborating institutions according to the institutions' own protocols. Collaborator samples were shipped for TCRbeta analysis as frozen whole blood, isolated PBMCs, or DNA extracted from either sample type. On this clone itself: No antigen is known for it. The input lacks base qualities; no much larger clone sits a single base away.

The CDR3, from cysteine to phenylalanine, totals 18 residues. Just CDR3 DNA is preserved here, 54 bases in frame from base 1. The germline V gene gives CDR1 as SGHAT and CDR2 as FQNNGV. V is cut back by 5 bases and J by 2 bases, with 11 bases in the junction unmatched. The chain is encoded by TRBV11-2 joined to TRBJ2-6, and 8 junction bases match TRBD2. Source material: peripheral blood. The source is a woman in her seventies with COVID-19, enrolled during active disease. The nucleotides read TGTGCCAGCAGCCCCCACCGTGCGGGGGGTGCTGGGGCCAACGTCCTGACTTTC. Its protein product is CASSPHRAGGAGANVLTF.